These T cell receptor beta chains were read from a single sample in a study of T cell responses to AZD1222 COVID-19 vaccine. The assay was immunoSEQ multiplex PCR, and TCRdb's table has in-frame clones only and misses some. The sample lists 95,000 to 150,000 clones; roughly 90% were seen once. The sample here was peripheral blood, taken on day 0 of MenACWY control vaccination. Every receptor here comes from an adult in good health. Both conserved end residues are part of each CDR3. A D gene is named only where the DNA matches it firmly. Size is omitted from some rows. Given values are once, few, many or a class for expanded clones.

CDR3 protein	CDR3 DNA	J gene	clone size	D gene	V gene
CASKMGLANTGELFF	TGTGCCAGCAAGATGGGGCTAGCGAACACCGGGGAGCTGTTTTTT	TRBJ2-2	.	.	TRBV2
CASSLSGTDTQYF	TGTGCCAGCAGCCTCTCGGGCACAGATACGCAGTATTTT	TRBJ2-3	.	.	TRBV27
CASSLALRDTQYF	TGTGCCAGCAGCTTAGCCCTACGAGATACGCAGTATTTT	TRBJ2-3	once	.	TRBV7-2
CASSSLKGAQETQYF	TGTGCCAGCAGCTCCCTGAAGGGGGCTCAAGAGACCCAGTACTTC	TRBJ2-5	.	TRBD1	TRBV5-5
CATSDSGTYEQYF	TGTGCCACCAGTGACTCAGGGACCTACGAGCAGTACTTC	TRBJ2-7	few	.	TRBV24-1
CASSFRGQGLHEQYF	TGTGCCAGCAGCTTTCGAGGACAGGGTCTACACGAGCAGTACTTC	TRBJ2-7	.	TRBD1	TRBV13
CASSSPLGYEQYF	TGTGCCAGCAGTTCCCCGTTAGGGTACGAGCAGTACTTC	TRBJ2-7	few	.	TRBV6-6
CASSVDTSGVYNEQFF	TGTGCCAGCAGCGTAGACACTAGCGGAGTCTACAATGAGCAGTTCTTC	TRBJ2-1	.	TRBD2	TRBV9
CASSLVPTGTGEGYTF	TGCGCCAGCAGCTTGGTACCTACCGGGACAGGGGAAGGCTACACCTTC	TRBJ1-2	.	TRBD1	TRBV5-1
CASTLGGRALLFF	TGTGCCAGCACGTTAGGGGGGAGGGCGCTTTTGTTCTTC	TRBJ2-1	once	.	TRBV12-3/TRBV12-4
CASSLGQGGADTQYF	TGTGCCAGCAGCCTGGGACAGGGGGGTGCAGATACGCAGTATTTT	TRBJ2-3	.	TRBD1	TRBV5-4